The rows below give T cell receptor beta chains drawn from one sample of a study of response to subunit inactivated influenza vaccine. Via MiXCR, TCRdb re-called the RT-PCR reads, giving one row per CDR3 protein. Of about 650,000 distinct CDR3 sequences listed, less than 15% are singletons. The input for sequencing was PBMCs from blood, taken around 14 days before vaccination. The origin of the receptors is a man aged 50 to 59 who received an inactivated influenza vaccine. The CDR3 runs from the conserved cysteine through the conserved F or W. D genes are given only for firm matches. Clone size is not always given. Where it is, it says once, few, many or a class for expanded clones.

D,size,J,V,DNA,CDR3
TRBD1,.,TRBJ1-1,TRBV18,TGTGCCAGCTCACCCACAGGGGGCTACACTGAAGCTTTCTTT,CASSPTGGYTEAFF
TRBD1,few,TRBJ1-1,TRBV11-2,TGTGCCAGCGGAACAGGGGGAAAGGTGACTGAAGCTTTCTTT,CASGTGGKVTEAFF
TRBD2,.,TRBJ2-7,TRBV7-2,TGTGCCAGCAGTCAACTAGCGGGAGTCTCCTACGAGCAGTACTTC,CASSQLAGVSYEQYF
.,.,TRBJ1-4,TRBV4-2,TGTGCCAGCAGCCAAGAGGCGGGAACTAATGAAAAACTGTTTTTT,CASSQEAGTNEKLFF
TRBD1,.,TRBJ1-4,TRBV6-5,TGTGCCAGCAGTTACGGCCTAGACAGGGTGGAAAAACTGTTTTTT,CASSYGLDRVEKLFF
.,many,TRBJ2-3,TRBV12-3/TRBV12-4,TGTGCCAGCAGCTCCCCCCCAGATACGCAGTATTTT,CASSSPPDTQYF
TRBD2,.,TRBJ2-1,TRBV20-1,TGCAGTGCTAGACTAGCGGGAGGTAATGAGCAGTTCTTC,CSARLAGGNEQFF
.,.,TRBJ1-2,TRBV12-3/TRBV12-4,TGTGCCAGCAGTTTAAGTGTTAAGGGACATAAAAACTCTGGCTACACCTTC,CASSLSVKGHKNSGYTF
.,few,TRBJ2-5,TRBV9,TGTGCCAGCAGCGTAGGGCAGGGCGGGACGGTCCAAGAGACCCAGTACTTC,CASSVGQGGTVQETQYF
.,few,TRBJ2-5,TRBV28,TGTGCCACCTCGGACAGATTTCAAGAGACCCAGTACTTC,CATSDRFQETQYF
TRBD1,few,TRBJ2-1,TRBV20-1,TGCAGTGCCCCGGGACAGGGGACCAATGAGCAGTTCTTC,CSAPGQGTNEQFF
.,few,TRBJ2-1,TRBV12-3/TRBV12-4,TGTGCCAGCAGCAGCGCGACGGCCAAAGTCAATGAGCAGTTCTTC,CASSSATAKVNEQFF
.,.,TRBJ2-1,TRBV10-3,TGTGCCATCAGTGAGTCAAGGGGGCGGGGGTACAATGAGCAGTTCTTC,CAISESRGRGYNEQFF
TRBD2,.,TRBJ2-1,TRBV5-1,TGCGCCAGCAGCTTGGTACCCACGCGACTAGCGGGAGGGCCCTCCTACAATGAGCAGTTCTTC,CASSLVPTRLAGGPSYNEQFF
.,.,TRBJ2-1,TRBV20-1,TGCAGTGCTAGTTTCCGGCAATACTACAATGAGCAGTTCTTC,CSASFRQYYNEQFF
TRBD2,few,TRBJ2-2,TRBV4-2,TGTGCCAGCAGCCAACATCCGGGACTAGAGAGAACCGGGGAGCTGTTTTTT,CASSQHPGLERTGELFF
.,.,TRBJ2-5,TRBV25-1,TGTGCCAGCAGTGATCGGGGGCGGGGGCAAGAGACCCAGTACTTC,CASSDRGRGQETQYF
.,.,TRBJ2-1,TRBV24-1,TGTGCCACCAGTGATTTGCGGAGCAACAATGAGCAGTTCTTC,CATSDLRSNNEQFF
.,many,TRBJ1-2,TRBV12-3/TRBV12-4,TGTGCCAGCAGTTCAGTATTGGGGACCTATGGCTACACCTTC,CASSSVLGTYGYTF
.,.,TRBJ2-7,TRBV5-4,TGTGCCAGCAGCTTGTGGAGGAGACAGGGAGGCTACGAGCAGTACTTC,CASSLWRRQGGYEQYF
.,.,TRBJ2-7,TRBV7-2,TGTGCCAGCAGCCTTAATTGGAAGCAGTACTTC,CASSLNWKQYF
.,.,TRBJ2-1,TRBV2,TGTGCCAGCAGGGACTCGCCTTCTGGCTCCTACAATGAGCAGTTCTTC,CASRDSPSGSYNEQFF
TRBD1,.,TRBJ2-7,TRBV18,TGTGCCAGCTCACCAGCGACAGGGGGAAGGGAGCAGTACTTC,CASSPATGGREQYF
TRBD2,.,TRBJ2-1,TRBV5-1,TGCGCCAGCAGCTCACTCCGGGACTATAAGAATGAGCAGTTCTTC,CASSSLRDYKNEQFF
.,few,TRBJ1-1,TRBV6-2/TRBV6-3,TGTGCCAGCAGTTACTGGGGGTGGACTGAAGCTTTCTTT,CASSYWGWTEAFF